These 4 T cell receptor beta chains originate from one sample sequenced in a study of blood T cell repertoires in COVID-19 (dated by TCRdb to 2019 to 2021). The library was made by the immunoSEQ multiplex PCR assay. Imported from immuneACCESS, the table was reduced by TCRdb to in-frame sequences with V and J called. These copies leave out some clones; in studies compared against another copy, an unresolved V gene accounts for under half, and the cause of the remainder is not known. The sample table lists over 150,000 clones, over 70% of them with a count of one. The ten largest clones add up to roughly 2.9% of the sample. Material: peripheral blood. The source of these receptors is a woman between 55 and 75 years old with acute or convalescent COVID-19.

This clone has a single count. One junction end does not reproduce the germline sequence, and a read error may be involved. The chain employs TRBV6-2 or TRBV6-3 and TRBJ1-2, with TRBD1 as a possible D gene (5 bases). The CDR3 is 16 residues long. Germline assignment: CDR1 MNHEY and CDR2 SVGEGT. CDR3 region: CASSYSELLRATAPFF. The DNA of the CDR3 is TGTGCCAGCAGTTACTCCGAACTCCTTCGCGCGACAGCTCCATTCTTC.

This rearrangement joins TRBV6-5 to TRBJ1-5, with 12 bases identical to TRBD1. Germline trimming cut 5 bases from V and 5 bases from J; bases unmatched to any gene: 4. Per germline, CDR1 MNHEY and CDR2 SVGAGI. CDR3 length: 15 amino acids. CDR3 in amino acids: CASSKGTGGDQPQHF. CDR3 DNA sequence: TGTGCCAGCAGTAAGGGGACAGGGGGCGATCAGCCCCAGCATTTT.

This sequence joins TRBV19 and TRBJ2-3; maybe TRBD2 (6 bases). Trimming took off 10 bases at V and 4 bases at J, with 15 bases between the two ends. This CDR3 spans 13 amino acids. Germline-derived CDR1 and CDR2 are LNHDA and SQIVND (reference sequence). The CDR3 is CATRRRDSDTQYF. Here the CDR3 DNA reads TGTGCCACGAGAAGAAGGGACTCAGATACGCAGTATTTT.

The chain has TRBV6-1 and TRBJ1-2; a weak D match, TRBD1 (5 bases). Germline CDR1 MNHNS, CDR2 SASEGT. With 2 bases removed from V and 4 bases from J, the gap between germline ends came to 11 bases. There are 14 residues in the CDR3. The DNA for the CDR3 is TGTGCCAGCAGTGAAAGACAGCGCTCCTATGGCTACACCTTC. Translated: CASSERQRSYGYTF.